This T cell receptor (beta chain) is drawn from a study of immune evolution from preneoplasia to lung adenocarcinoma. Study observations and caveats: Normal lung had the highest top T cell clone frequencies.

Here immunoSEQ multiplex PCR was the method, and the copy in TCRdb shows in-frame clones only, minus some. The repertoire holds under 5,000 clones, over 75% seen once, with about 9.6% in the top ten. A note on this clone: Its antigen is as yet unknown.

V dropped 8 bases and J dropped 2 bases, with 15 bases sitting between them. Germline V CDR1 and CDR2: MDHEN, SYDVKM. The CDR3 sequence is 14 residues long. H&E slides confirmed each diagnosis, reviewed by two pathologists independently. Nucleic acids came from premalignant or tumor cells enriched by macro-dissection. The TCR originated in a person in their sixties or seventies with lung adenocarcinoma. The V and J genes are TRBV28 and TRBJ1-1, with D tentatively TRBD1 (6 bases). The sequenced sample consisted of FFPE minimally invasive lung adenocarcinoma tissue. The DNA for the CDR3 is TGTGCCAGCGGATCCGGGACATCCAACACTGAAGCTTTCTTT. This gives the protein CASGSGTSNTEAFF.